These 24 T cell receptor beta chains originate from one sample sequenced in a study of blood T cell repertoires in COVID-19. Produced via immunoSEQ multiplex PCR; TCRdb's table is partial and in-frame only. The sample lists 150,000 or so clones; roughly 82% were seen once. The source material was peripheral blood. All receptors derive from a human donor with acute or convalescent COVID-19. The donor label of this sample is uncertain.

This chain uses TRBV4-1 with TRBJ1-1, with a tentative D call TRBD1 (5 bases). Germline values: CDR1 MGHRA, CDR2 YSYEKL. This CDR3 has 15 residues. The V end lost 4 bases, the J end lost 1 base, and 13 bases lay between the germline ends. CDR3 region: CASSLRSGKNTEAFF. The DNA of the CDR3 is TGCGCCAGCAGCCTCCGGTCAGGGAAGAACACTGAAGCTTTCTTT.

The chain uses TRBV7-9 and TRBJ1-2; D remains ambiguous. The CDR3 contains 15 residues. Germline CDR1 reads SEHNR; CDR2 reads FQNEAQ (reference sequence). With 5 bases removed from V and 6 bases from J, the gap between germline ends came to 19 bases. Here the CDR3 DNA reads TGTGCCAGCAGCCAACCGGGTCCTATGTTCCATGGCTACACCTTC. It is translated as CASSQPGPMFHGYTF.

The rearrangement joins TRBV18 to TRBJ2-1, with TRBD2 matching 13 bases. The germline CDR1 and CDR2 sequences are KGHSH and LQKENI. J was trimmed by 7 bases and V by 3 bases; bases with no gene match: 3. This CDR3 region has 15 residues. CDR3 bases: TGTGCCAGCTCACCGGGACTAGCGGGGTGGAATGAGCAGTTCTTC. Translating it yields CASSPGLAGWNEQFF.

The rearrangement links TRBV9 to TRBJ2-5; 9 positions agree with TRBD1. The V and J ends lost 7 bases and 4 bases, in that order; junction bases with no gene match: 11. The CDR3 covers 15 residues. Germline assignment: CDR1 SGDLS and CDR2 YYNGEE. CDR3 sequence: CASAPGQGTGETQYF. The CDR3 DNA follows: TGTGCCAGCGCGCCCGGACAGGGGACGGGAGAGACCCAGTACTTC. The variable domain in full, completed from reference TRBV9 and TRBJ2-5, reads DSGVTQTPKHLITATGQRVTLRCSPRSGDLSVYWYQQSLDQGLQFLIQYYNGEERAKGNILERFSAQQFPDLHSELNLSSLELGDSALYFCASAPGQGTGETQYFGPGTRLLVL.

The chain has TRBV5-4 and TRBJ2-1, with D uncertain. V was shortened by 2 bases and J by 0 bases, with 6 bases between the two germline ends. The CDR3 is 14 amino acids. Per the germline V gene, CDR1 is SGHNT and CDR2 is YYREEE (reference sequence). CDR3 protein: CASSFSASYNEQFF. The DNA of the CDR3 is TGTGCCAGCAGCTTTAGTGCCTCCTACAATGAGCAGTTCTTC.

This clone was detected only once. This chain connects TRBV7-5 to TRBJ1-1. TRBV7-5 is noted as a pseudogene. CDR3 size: 15 residues. The CDR3 sequence is CVRSPDESGRTEAFF. CDR3 nucleotide sequence: TGTGTCAGAAGCCCCGACGAGAGCGGCAGGACTGAAGCTTTCTTT.

The chain recombines TRBV6-5 with TRBJ1-4; 8 bases map to TRBD1. The J segment lost 4 bases and the V segment lost 6 bases, leaving 7 bases of the junction unmatched. Germline assignment: CDR1 MNHEY and CDR2 SVGAGI. CDR3 length equals 15 residues. CDR3 sequence (DNA): TGTGCCAGCAGGACAGGGGTGGGAATTAATGAAAAACTGTTTTTT. Protein sequence: CASRTGVGINEKLFF.

This rearrangement joins TRBV2 to TRBJ2-3; 8 nucleotides line up with TRBD1. This CDR3 comprises 16 residues. Trimming took 2 bases from V and 4 from J; bases not matched to a gene: 8. The V gene's germline CDR1 is SNHLY and CDR2 FYNNEI. Written as DNA, the CDR3 is TGTGCCAGCAGTGAACGGGCCAGGGGGCAGGCAGATACGCAGTATTTT. This codes for CASSERARGQADTQYF. Full variable domain (rest looked up from reference TRBV2 and TRBJ2-3): EPEVTQTPSHQVTQMGQEVILRCVPISNHLYFYWYRQILGQKVEFLVSFYNNEISEKSEIFDDQFSVERPDGSNFTLKIRSTKLEDSAMYFCASSERARGQADTQYFGPGTRLTVL.

The CDR3 nucleotides are TGCGCCAGCCAGGGGTCTGCGAACACTGAAGCTTTCTTT. Translating it yields CASQGSANTEAFF. J is TRBJ1-1 and V is TRBV5-1; TRBD1 is a possible D gene (6 bases). Germline CDR1 and CDR2: SGHRS and YFSETQ. The CDR3 is 13 amino acids. V was cut by 7 bases and J by 1 base, with 11 bases left in between.

CDR3 sequence: CSVERDRSYGYTF. CDR3 nucleotides: TGCAGCGTTGAAAGGGACAGGAGCTATGGCTACACCTTC. This chain joins TRBV29-1 and TRBJ1-2, with TRBD1 matching 8 bases. From germline, CDR1 is SQVTM and CDR2 ANQGSEA. V trimming: 2 bases; J trimming: 4 bases; junction bases outside the gene matches: 3. There are 13 residues in the CDR3.

The V and J genes are TRBV10-3 and TRBJ1-2, with D tentatively TRBD1 (6 bases). The CDR3 has 13 residues. CDR1 ENHRY and CDR2 SYGVKD come from the germline V gene. Trimming took 2 bases from V and 8 from J, leaving 12 bases between them. The CDR3 sequence is CAISEQGYIGYTF. The CDR3 nucleotides read TGTGCCATCAGTGAGCAGGGGTATATCGGCTACACCTTC.

The rearrangement joins TRBV6-5 to TRBJ1-1; 7 bases are a match to TRBD1. The junction had 5 bases not matched to a gene; V was cut back by 6 bases and J by 1 base. Germline CDR1 reads MNHEY; CDR2 reads SVGAGI. The CDR3 extends over 14 amino acids. CDR3 amino acids: CASRYRGRNTEAFF. CDR3 coding DNA: TGTGCCAGCAGGTACAGGGGCAGGAACACTGAAGCTTTCTTT.

The V and J genes are TRBV7-2 and TRBJ1-5; D unclear. There are 16 residues in the CDR3. V lost 1 base and J lost 2, with 12 bases in between. CDR1 is SGHTA and CDR2 is FQGNSA in the germline V gene. The CDR3 sequence is CASSLEAGYGNQPQHF. The CDR3 bases are TGTGCCAGCAGCTTAGAGGCGGGGTACGGCAATCAGCCCCAGCATTTT. The complete variable domain, with remaining parts taken from reference TRBV7-2 and TRBJ1-5, reads GAGVSQSPSNKVTEKGKDVELRCDPISGHTALYWYRQSLGQGLEFLIYFQGNSAPDKSGLPSDRFSAERTGGSVSTLTIQRTQQEDSAVYLCASSLEAGYGNQPQHFGDGTRLSIL.

The chain carries TRBV12-1 and TRBJ1-2; the tabulated D call, TRBD1, remains unverified against the DNA. TRBV12-1 is a pseudogene segment. CDR3 length: 16 amino acids. The CDR3 sequence is CASSPKQGAFSYGYTF. The CDR3 region has the DNA TGTGCCAGCAGCCCGAAACAGGGGGCTTTTAGTTATGGCTACACCTTC.

This clone was counted a single time. The CDR3 spells CASSLAIRGRETQYF. Written as DNA, the CDR3 is TGTGCCAGCAGCTTAGCGATTAGGGGGCGTGAGACCCAGTACTTC. The chain carries TRBV7-9 and TRBJ2-5; 7 bases agree with TRBD1. After removal of 0 bases from V and 5 bases from J, the junction contained 6 bases not matched to a gene. The germline gives CDR1 SEHNR, CDR2 FQNEAQ (reference sequence). The CDR3 has 15 residues.

For this clone: The junction departs from germline at one end; a sequencing error may be responsible. This chain connects TRBV5-1 to TRBJ2-7; TRBD1 is a possible D gene (5 bases). The CDR3 is 16 amino acids. Germline-derived CDR1 and CDR2 are SGHRS and YFSETQ. CDR3: CASSSGPDSFSFEQYF. CDR3 DNA sequence: TGCGCCAGCAGTTCAGGCCCTGACAGTTTCTCCTTCGAGCAGTACTTC. The entire variable domain, with the rest obtained from reference TRBV5-1 and TRBJ2-7, is as follows: KAGVTQTPRYLIKTRGQQVTLSCSPISGHRSVSWYQQTPGQGLQFLFEYFSETQRNKGNFPGRFSGRQFSNSRSEMNVSTLELGDSALYLCASSSGPDSFSFEQYFGPGTRLTVT.

The rearrangement links TRBV21-1 to TRBJ1-2; the tabulated D call, TRBD1, remains unverified against the DNA. TRBV21-1 is an annotated pseudogene. This CDR3 region has 14 residues. CDR3 sequence: CASSKEQGNYGYTF. The CDR3 DNA sequence: TGTGCCAGCAGCAAAGAGCAGGGGAACTATGGCTACACCTTC.

CDR3 in DNA: TGTGCCAGCAGCTTGAGGGGGCGGGGCACTGAAGCTTTCTTT. It translates to CASSLRGRGTEAFF. The rearrangement links TRBV5-6 to TRBJ1-1; 7 nucleotides align to TRBD1. The V segment lost 1 base and the J segment 4 bases; nucleotides outside the gene matches: 4. This CDR3 comprises 14 residues. Germline V CDR1 and CDR2: SGHDT, YYEEEE.

This clone was recorded once. The chain carries TRBV11-2 and TRBJ2-5; D is perhaps TRBD2 (7 bases). The CDR3 spans 14 residues. Germline CDR1 and CDR2: SGHAT and FQNNGV. V was shortened by 5 bases and J by 7 bases, with 17 bases between the two germline ends. Here the CDR3 DNA reads TGTGCCAGCAGCCCCTGGGGGGGCGGAGGGACCCAGTACTTC. It encodes CASSPWGGGGTQYF.

The chain has TRBV27 and TRBJ1-4, with 10 bases fitting TRBD1. The length of the CDR3 is 14 residues. The V gene end was trimmed by 5 bases and the J gene end by 7 bases; junction bases not matched to a gene: 4. Germline loops: CDR1 MNHEY, CDR2 SMNVEV (reference sequence). The CDR3 bases are TGTGCCAGCAGTAGACAGGGGGCAGCTGAAAAACTGTTTTTT. Protein sequence: CASSRQGAAEKLFF. The full variable domain, rest sourced from reference TRBV27 and TRBJ1-4, is EAQVTQNPRYLITVTGKKLTVTCSQNMNHEYMSWYRQDPGLGLRQIYYSMNVEVTDKGDVPEGYKVSRKEKRNFPLILESPSPNQTSLYFCASSRQGAAEKLFFGSGTQLSVL.

In its sample, this clone was seen a few times. The chain has TRBV5-4 and TRBJ2-3; no definite D call. V lost 0 bases to trimming and J lost 0 bases, with 8 bases between them. The CDR3 is 15 amino acids. Germline V gives CDR1 SGHNT, CDR2 YYREEE (reference sequence). The CDR3: CASSLGGVSTDTQYF. The CDR3 bases are TGTGCCAGCAGCTTGGGTGGAGTTAGCACAGATACGCAGTATTTT.

This chain uses TRBV11-2 with TRBJ2-7; 11 nucleotides agree with TRBD2. After removal of 2 bases from V and 5 bases from J, the junction contained 5 bases not matched to a gene. Germline V gives CDR1 SGHAT, CDR2 FQNNGV. The CDR3 runs to 15 residues. The CDR3 DNA sequence: TGTGCCAGCAGCTTATTAGCGGGGGGGCTAGACGAGCAGTACTTC. Amino acid sequence: CASSLLAGGLDEQYF. The variable domain in full, completed from reference TRBV11-2 and TRBJ2-7, reads EAGVAQSPRYKIIEKRQSVAFWCNPISGHATLYWYQQILGQGPKLLIQFQNNGVVDDSQLPKDRFSAERLKGVDSTLKIQPAKLEDSAVYLCASSLLAGGLDEQYFGPGTRLTVT.

The V gene is TRBV4-3, the J gene TRBJ1-4, with 9 nucleotides matching TRBD1. The CDR3 has 15 residues. V lost 1 base and J lost 3; bases outside the gene matches: 0. Germline assignment: CDR1 LGHNA and CDR2 YSLEER. CDR3 amino acids: CASSQGTGANEKLFF. The DNA for the CDR3 is TGCGCCAGCAGCCAAGGGACAGGGGCTAATGAAAAACTGTTTTTT.

The rearrangement uses TRBV19 and TRBJ2-2; D is perhaps TRBD2 (6 bases). With 6 bases removed from V and 3 bases from J, the gap between germline ends came to 17 bases. The germline CDR1 and CDR2 sequences are LNHDA and SQIVND (reference sequence). The CDR3 runs 16 residues. The CDR3 loop reads CASRSRRREYTGELFF. The CDR3, as DNA: TGTGCCAGTAGGAGCAGACGGAGGGAATACACCGGGGAGCTGTTTTTT.